One T cell receptor beta chain is described in this entry. Looked up from germline, CDR1 is SGHTA and CDR2 is FQGTGA. The V segment lost 4 bases and the J segment 7 bases; nucleotides outside the gene matches: 4. The CDR3 runs to 14 residues. These data belong to a study of blood T cell repertoires in COVID-19. The wider study: The origin of the acute and convalescent COVID-19 samples was the United States, Italy and Spain. Sample material is recorded as cDNA or gDNA derived from T cells, B-cell-depleted T cells, or PBMCs.

How the authors handled the data: Scientists estimated how many nucleated cells there were by amplifying reference gene primers. Data came from immunoSEQ multiplex PCR; TCRdb stores just in-frame clones and leaves some out. V and J calls and clone size come straight from that table; D and trimming were deduced from the DNA. The table includes approximately 270,000 clones, about 90% detected once. V and J are TRBV7-3 and TRBJ2-1; 10 nucleotides align to TRBD2. Sample: peripheral blood. The TCR comes from a man aged 18 to 30 with active or convalescent COVID-19. The DNA of the CDR3 is TGTGCCAGCAGCTCGGGACTAGCGAGGAATGAGCAGTTCTTC. Encoded protein: CASSSGLARNEQFF.